One and the same sample provided the 4 T cell receptor beta chains below, sequenced in a study of CD8 T cells in Susac syndrome. An input of roughly 0.45 to 1 ug of RNA was subjected to reverse transcription using random hexamers. TCRdb re-analysed the immunoSEQ multiplex PCR reads in MiXCR, keeping a single row per CDR3 protein. The table has 150,000 to 200,000 distinct CDR3 sequences, about 95% seen once; the top ten hold 0.15% to 0.2%. The specimen was CD8+ T cells from PBMCs. The receptor source for this set is a human donor with multiple sclerosis.

The J gene is TRBJ1-1, the V gene TRBV29-1; D uncertain. The V end lost 4 bases, the J end lost 8 bases, and 11 bases lay between the germline ends. Germline CDR1 and CDR2: SQVTM and ANQGSEA. The CDR3 has 11 residues. CDR3 in amino acids: CSVGAAAEAFF. The CDR3 DNA sequence: TGCAGCGTTGGGGCGGCGGCGGAAGCTTTCTTT.

This rearrangement joins TRBV20-1 to TRBJ2-3; 8 bases match TRBD1. CDR1 is DFQATT, CDR2 SNEGSKA, per germline (reference sequence). The CDR3 is 13 residues long. J was trimmed by 7 bases and V by 0 bases; bases with no gene match: 3. DNA of the CDR3: TGCAGTGCTAGAGATGGGACAGGCTATACGCAGTATTTT. Its translation is CSARDGTGYTQYF.

The V and J genes are TRBV7-3 and TRBJ2-1, with unresolved D. CDR3 length equals 16 residues. CDR1 is SGHTA and CDR2 is FQGTGA in the germline V gene. The ends were cut back, 0 bases at V and 0 bases at J, with 9 bases in the middle. The chain's CDR3 is CASSLTLEPSYNEQFF. The CDR3 nucleotides are TGTGCCAGCAGCTTAACGCTGGAGCCCTCCTACAATGAGCAGTTCTTC.

The rearrangement joins TRBV7-9 to TRBJ2-5; D is tentatively TRBD1 or TRBD2 (5 bases each). Trimming removed 2 bases at V and 5 bases at J, with 12 bases between. Germline-derived CDR1 and CDR2 are SEHNR and FQNEAQ (reference sequence). The CDR3 totals 14 residues. CDR3 nucleotides: TGTGCCAGCAGCTTACGGCGAGAGGGGGAGACCCAGTACTTC. Amino acid sequence: CASSLRREGETQYF.